The rows below give T cell receptor beta chains drawn from one sample of a study of shared clonotypes between healthy human individuals. Data came from immunoSEQ multiplex PCR; TCRdb stores just in-frame clones and leaves some out. In the table there are a few hundred thousand clones, roughly 84% of which are singletons. Sequencing input: memory CD8+ T cells sorted from blood. All receptors derive from a man younger than 35 in good health. The CDR3 runs from the conserved cysteine through the conserved F or W. Fields, in order: CDR3 protein, CDR3 DNA, clone size, J gene, D gene, V gene, CDR3 length. The D gene is left open where the match is weak. Size is omitted from some rows. Given values are once, few, many or a class for expanded clones.

CDR3: CASSAPASMNTEAFF
DNA: TGCGCCAGCAGCGCCCCAGCCTCAATGAACACTGAAGCTTTCTTT
size: NA
J: TRBJ1-1
D: NA
V: TRBV5-1
length: 15

CDR3: CASSEDRVPYNSPLHF
DNA: TGTGCCAGCAGTGAAGACAGGGTACCCTATAATTCACCCCTCCACTTT
size: NA
J: TRBJ1-6
D: NA
V: TRBV6-1
length: 16

CDR3: CASSSWETGEGEETQYF
DNA: TGTGCCAGCAGCTCCTGGGAGACAGGGGAAGGAGAAGAGACCCAGTACTTC
size: NA
J: TRBJ2-5
D: TRBD1
V: TRBV7-9
length: 17

CDR3: CASSLLSGASSYEQYF
DNA: TGTGCCAGCAGCTTACTAAGCGGCGCTAGCTCCTACGAGCAGTACTTC
size: NA
J: TRBJ2-7
D: NA
V: TRBV7-8
length: 16

CDR3: CASSYRGQASSGNTIYF
DNA: TGTGCCAGCAGCTACCGGGGACAGGCGAGCTCTGGAAACACCATATATTTT
size: NA
J: TRBJ1-3
D: TRBD1
V: TRBV7-9
length: 17

CDR3: CASSPPGYEQYF
DNA: TGTGCCAGCAGCCCCCCGGGGTACGAGCAGTACTTC
size: once
J: TRBJ2-7
D: NA
V: TRBV7-9
length: 12

CDR3: CASSPQAGGFHEQYF
DNA: TGCGCCAGCAGCCCCCAAGCGGGGGGGTTCCACGAGCAGTACTTC
size: NA
J: TRBJ2-7
D: TRBD2
V: TRBV4-1
length: 15

CDR3: CASSITLAGHYEQYF
DNA: TGTGCCAGTAGTATAACCCTAGCGGGGCACTACGAGCAGTACTTC
size: NA
J: TRBJ2-7
D: TRBD2
V: TRBV19
length: 15

CDR3: CASSLGQGQETQYF
DNA: TGTGCCAGCAGCTTAGGACAGGGCCAAGAGACCCAGTACTTC
size: NA
J: TRBJ2-5
D: TRBD1
V: TRBV5-4
length: 14

CDR3: CASSLGWWGTVYGYTF
DNA: TGTGCCAGCAGCTTAGGATGGTGGGGGACCGTCTATGGCTACACCTTC
size: NA
J: TRBJ1-2
D: NA
V: TRBV7-9
length: 16

CDR3: CASSQESGRADEQFF
DNA: TGCGCCAGCAGCCAAGAGAGCGGGAGGGCCGATGAGCAGTTCTTC
size: NA
J: TRBJ2-1
D: TRBD2
V: TRBV4-3
length: 15